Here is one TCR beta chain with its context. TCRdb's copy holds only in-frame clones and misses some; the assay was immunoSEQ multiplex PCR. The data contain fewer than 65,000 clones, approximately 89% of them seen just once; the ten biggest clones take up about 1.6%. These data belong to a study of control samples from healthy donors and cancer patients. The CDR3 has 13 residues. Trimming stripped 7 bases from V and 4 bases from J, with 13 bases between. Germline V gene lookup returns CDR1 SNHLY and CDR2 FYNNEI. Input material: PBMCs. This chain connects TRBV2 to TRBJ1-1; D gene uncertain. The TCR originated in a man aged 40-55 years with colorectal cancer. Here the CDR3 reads CASTDSWGTEAFF. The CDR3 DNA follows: TGTGCCAGCACAGACTCATGGGGCACTGAAGCTTTCTTT.